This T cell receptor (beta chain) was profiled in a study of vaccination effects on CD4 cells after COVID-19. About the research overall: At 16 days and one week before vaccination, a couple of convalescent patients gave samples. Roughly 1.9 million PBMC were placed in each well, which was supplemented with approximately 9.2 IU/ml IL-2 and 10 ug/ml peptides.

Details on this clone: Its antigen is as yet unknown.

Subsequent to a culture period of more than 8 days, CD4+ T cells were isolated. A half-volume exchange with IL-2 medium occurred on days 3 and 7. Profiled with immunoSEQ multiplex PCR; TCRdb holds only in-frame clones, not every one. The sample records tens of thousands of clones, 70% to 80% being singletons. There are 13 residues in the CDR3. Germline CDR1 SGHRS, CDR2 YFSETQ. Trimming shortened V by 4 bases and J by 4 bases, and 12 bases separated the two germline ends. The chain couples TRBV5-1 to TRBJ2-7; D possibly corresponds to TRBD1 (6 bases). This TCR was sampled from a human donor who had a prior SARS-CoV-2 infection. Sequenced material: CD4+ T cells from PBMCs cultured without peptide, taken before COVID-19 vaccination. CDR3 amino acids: CASSPEQGYEQYF. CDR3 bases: TGCGCCAGCAGCCCAGAACAGGGATACGAGCAGTACTTC.